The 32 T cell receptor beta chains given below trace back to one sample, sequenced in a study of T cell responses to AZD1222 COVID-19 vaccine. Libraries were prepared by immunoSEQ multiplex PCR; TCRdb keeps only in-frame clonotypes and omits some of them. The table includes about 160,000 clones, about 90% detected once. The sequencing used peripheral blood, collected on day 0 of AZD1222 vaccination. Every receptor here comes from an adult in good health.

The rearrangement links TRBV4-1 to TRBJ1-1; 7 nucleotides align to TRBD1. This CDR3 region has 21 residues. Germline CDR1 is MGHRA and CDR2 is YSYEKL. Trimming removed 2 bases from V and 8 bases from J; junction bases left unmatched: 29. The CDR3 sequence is CASSQTPTGDTGFSALAEAFF. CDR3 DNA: TGCGCCAGCAGCCAAACCCCCACAGGGGACACCGGCTTTTCGGCTTTAGCGGAAGCTTTCTTT.

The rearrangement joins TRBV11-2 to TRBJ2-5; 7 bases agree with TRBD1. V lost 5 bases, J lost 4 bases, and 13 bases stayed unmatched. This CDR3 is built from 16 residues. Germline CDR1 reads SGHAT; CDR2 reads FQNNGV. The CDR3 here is CASSDYRTGLRETQYF. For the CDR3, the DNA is TGTGCCAGCAGCGACTACCGGACAGGTCTGCGAGAGACCCAGTACTTC.

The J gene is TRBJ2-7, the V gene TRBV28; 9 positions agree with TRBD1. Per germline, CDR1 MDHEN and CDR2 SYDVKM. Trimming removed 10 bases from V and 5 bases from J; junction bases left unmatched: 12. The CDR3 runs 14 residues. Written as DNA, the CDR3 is TGTGCCACGTATAAAGCCGGGACAGGGAACGAGCAGTACTTC. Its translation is CATYKAGTGNEQYF. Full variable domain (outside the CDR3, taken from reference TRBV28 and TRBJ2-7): DVKVTQSSRYLVKRTGEKVFLECVQDMDHENMFWYRQDPGLGLRLIYFSYDVKMKEKGDIPEGYSVSREKKERFSLILESASTNQTSMYLCATYKAGTGNEQYFGPGTRLTVT.

CDR3 loop: CASSMGAGTGVRGDTEAFF. The DNA of the CDR3 is TGTGCCAGTAGTATGGGCGCCGGGACAGGGGTCCGGGGGGACACTGAAGCTTTCTTT. The J gene is TRBJ1-1, the V gene TRBV19; 10 bases map to TRBD1. This CDR3 contains 19 residues. CDR1 is LNHDA, CDR2 SQIVND, per germline (reference sequence). Trimming cost V 3 bases and J 3 bases; bases outside gene matches: 16.

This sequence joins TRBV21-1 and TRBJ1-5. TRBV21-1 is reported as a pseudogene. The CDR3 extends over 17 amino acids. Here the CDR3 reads CASSKVRSRGDSQPQHF. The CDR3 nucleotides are TGTGCCAGCAGCAAAGTCCGGTCGAGGGGAGATAGTCAGCCCCAGCATTTT.

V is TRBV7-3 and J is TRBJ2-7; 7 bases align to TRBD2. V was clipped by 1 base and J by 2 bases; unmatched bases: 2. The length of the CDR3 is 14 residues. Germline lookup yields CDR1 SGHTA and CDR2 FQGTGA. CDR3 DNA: TGTGCCAGCAGCTTAAAAGGGACTACCTACGAGCAGTACTTC. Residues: CASSLKGTTYEQYF.

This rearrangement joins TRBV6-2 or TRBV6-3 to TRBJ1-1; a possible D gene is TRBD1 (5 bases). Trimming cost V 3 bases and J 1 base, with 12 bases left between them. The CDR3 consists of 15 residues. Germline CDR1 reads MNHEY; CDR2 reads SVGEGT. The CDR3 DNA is TGTGCCAGCAGTTATCAAAGACAGAAGAACACTGAAGCTTTCTTT. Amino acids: CASSYQRQKNTEAFF.

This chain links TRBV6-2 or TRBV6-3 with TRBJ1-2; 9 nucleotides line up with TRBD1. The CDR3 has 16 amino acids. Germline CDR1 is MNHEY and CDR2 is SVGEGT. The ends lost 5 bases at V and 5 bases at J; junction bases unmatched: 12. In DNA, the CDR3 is TGTGCCAGCAGTAGGGGACAGGGATCTCCCCTTTATGGCTACACCTTC. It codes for CASSRGQGSPLYGYTF.

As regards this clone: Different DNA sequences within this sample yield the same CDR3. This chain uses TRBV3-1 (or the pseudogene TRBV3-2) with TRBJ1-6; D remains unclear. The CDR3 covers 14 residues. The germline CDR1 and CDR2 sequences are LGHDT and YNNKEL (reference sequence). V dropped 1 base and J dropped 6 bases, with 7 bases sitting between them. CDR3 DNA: TGTGCCAGCAGCCAAGGACGTGGTAATTCACCCCTCCACTTT. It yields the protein CASSQGRGNSPLHF.

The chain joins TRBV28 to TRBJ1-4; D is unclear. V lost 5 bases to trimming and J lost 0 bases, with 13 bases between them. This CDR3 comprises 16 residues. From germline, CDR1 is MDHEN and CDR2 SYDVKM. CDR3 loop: CASSDIDLSTNEKLFF. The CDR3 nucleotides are TGTGCCAGCAGTGACATCGACTTATCAACTAATGAAAAACTGTTTTTT. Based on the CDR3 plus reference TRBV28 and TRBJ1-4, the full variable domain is DVKVTQSSRYLVKRTGEKVFLECVQDMDHENMFWYRQDPGLGLRLIYFSYDVKMKEKGDIPEGYSVSREKKERFSLILESASTNQTSMYLCASSDIDLSTNEKLFFGSGTQLSVL.

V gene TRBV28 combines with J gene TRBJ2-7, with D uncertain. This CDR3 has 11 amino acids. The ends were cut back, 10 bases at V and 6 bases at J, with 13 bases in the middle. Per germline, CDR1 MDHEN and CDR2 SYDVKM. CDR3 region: CAIRVKGEQYF. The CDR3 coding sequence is TGTGCCATCCGGGTAAAGGGCGAGCAGTACTTC.

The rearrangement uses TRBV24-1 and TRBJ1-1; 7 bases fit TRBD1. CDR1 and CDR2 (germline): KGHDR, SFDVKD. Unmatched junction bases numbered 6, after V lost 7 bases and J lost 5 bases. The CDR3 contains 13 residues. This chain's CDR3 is CATRRQGLTEAFF. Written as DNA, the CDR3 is TGTGCCACCAGACGACAGGGACTAACTGAAGCTTTCTTT.

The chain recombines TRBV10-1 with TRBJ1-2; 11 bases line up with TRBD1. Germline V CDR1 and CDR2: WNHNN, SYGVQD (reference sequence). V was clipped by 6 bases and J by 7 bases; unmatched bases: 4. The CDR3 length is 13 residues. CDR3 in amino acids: CASSAGTGGGYTF. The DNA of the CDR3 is TGCGCCAGCAGCGCCGGGACAGGGGGTGGCTACACCTTC.

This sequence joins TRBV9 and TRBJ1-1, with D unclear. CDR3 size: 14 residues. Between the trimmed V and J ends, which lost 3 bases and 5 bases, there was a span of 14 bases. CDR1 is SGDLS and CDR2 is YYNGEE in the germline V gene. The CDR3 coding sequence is TGTGCCAGCAGCGCGACCCCCTTAGGAACTGAAGCTTTCTTT. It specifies CASSATPLGTEAFF.

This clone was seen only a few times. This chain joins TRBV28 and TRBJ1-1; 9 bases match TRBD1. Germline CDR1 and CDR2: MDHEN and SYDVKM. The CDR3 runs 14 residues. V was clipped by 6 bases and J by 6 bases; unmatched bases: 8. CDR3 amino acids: CASRLTRQGAEAFF. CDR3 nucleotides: TGTGCCAGCAGGCTCACGAGACAGGGGGCTGAAGCTTTCTTT.

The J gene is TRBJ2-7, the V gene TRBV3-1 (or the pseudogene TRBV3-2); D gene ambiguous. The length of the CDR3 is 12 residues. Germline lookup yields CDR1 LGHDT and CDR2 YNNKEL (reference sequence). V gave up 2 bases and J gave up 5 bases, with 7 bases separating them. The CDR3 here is CASSQLLHEQYF. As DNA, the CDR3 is TGTGCCAGCAGCCAACTCCTCCACGAGCAGTACTTC.

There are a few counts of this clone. The CDR3 protein is CAIGSGQGNTEAFF. In nucleotides, the CDR3 is TGTGCCATCGGGTCGGGACAGGGGAACACTGAAGCTTTCTTT. The rearrangement joins TRBV10-3 to TRBJ1-1; 9 bases align to TRBD1. Germline-derived CDR1 and CDR2 are ENHRY and SYGVKD. The CDR3 is made up of 14 amino acids. Trimming took 8 bases from V and 1 from J; bases not matched to a gene: 5.

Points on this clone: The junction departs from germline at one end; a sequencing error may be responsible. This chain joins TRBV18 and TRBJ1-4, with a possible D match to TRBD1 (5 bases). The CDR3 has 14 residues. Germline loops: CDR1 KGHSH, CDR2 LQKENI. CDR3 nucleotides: TGTGCCAGCTCACCACCGACTCAGGGCGGCGGGGCGATTTTT. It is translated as CASSPPTQGGGAIF.

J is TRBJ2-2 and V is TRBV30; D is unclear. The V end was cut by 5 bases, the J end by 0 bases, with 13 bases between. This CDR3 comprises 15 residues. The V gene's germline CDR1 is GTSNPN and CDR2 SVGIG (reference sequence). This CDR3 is CAWAASDSNTGELFF. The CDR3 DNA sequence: TGTGCCTGGGCGGCCTCAGATTCGAACACCGGGGAGCTGTTTTTT.

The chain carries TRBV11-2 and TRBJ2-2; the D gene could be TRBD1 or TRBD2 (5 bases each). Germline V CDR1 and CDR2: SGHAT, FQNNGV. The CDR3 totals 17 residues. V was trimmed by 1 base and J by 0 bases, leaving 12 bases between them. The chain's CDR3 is CASSLAWGNPNTGELFF. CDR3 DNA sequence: TGTGCCAGCAGCTTAGCCTGGGGGAACCCGAACACCGGGGAGCTGTTTTTT. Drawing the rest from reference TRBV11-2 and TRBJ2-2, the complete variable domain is EAGVAQSPRYKIIEKRQSVAFWCNPISGHATLYWYQQILGQGPKLLIQFQNNGVVDDSQLPKDRFSAERLKGVDSTLKIQPAKLEDSAVYLCASSLAWGNPNTGELFFGEGSRLTVL.

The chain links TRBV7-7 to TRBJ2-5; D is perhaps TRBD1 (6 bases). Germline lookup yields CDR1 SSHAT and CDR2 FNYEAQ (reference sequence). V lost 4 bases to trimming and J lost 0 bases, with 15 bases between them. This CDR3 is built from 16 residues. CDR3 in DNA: TGTGCCAGCAGCTCGTTGACAGGCAAGAACCAAGAGACCCAGTACTTC. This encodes CASSSLTGKNQETQYF.

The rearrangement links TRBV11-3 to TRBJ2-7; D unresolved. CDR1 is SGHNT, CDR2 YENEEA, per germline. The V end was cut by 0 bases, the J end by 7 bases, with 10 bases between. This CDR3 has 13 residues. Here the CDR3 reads CASSLDSRSEQYF. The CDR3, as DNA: TGTGCCAGCAGCTTAGACAGTCGCTCTGAGCAGTACTTC.

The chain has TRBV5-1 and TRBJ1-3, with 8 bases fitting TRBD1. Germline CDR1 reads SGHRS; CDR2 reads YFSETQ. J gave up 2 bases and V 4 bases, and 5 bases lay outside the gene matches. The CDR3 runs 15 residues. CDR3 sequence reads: CASSRTGQTGNTIYF. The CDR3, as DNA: TGCGCCAGCAGCCGGACAGGGCAAACTGGAAACACCATATATTTT.

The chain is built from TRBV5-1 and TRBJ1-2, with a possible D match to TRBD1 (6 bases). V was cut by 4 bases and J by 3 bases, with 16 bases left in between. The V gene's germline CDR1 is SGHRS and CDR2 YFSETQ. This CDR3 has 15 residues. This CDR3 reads CASSPEGGQDYGYTF. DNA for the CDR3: TGCGCCAGCAGCCCGGAAGGGGGGCAGGACTATGGCTACACCTTC.

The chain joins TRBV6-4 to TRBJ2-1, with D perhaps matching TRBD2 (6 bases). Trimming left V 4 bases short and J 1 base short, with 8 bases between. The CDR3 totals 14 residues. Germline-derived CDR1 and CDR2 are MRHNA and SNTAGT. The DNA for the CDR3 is TGTGCCAGCAGTGCCGGGGGTTCCTACAATGAGCAGTTCTTC. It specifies CASSAGGSYNEQFF.

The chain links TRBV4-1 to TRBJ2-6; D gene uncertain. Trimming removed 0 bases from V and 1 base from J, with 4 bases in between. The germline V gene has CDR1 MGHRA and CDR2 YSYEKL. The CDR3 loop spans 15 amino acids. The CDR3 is CASSQDLSGANVLTF. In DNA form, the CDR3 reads TGCGCCAGCAGCCAAGATCTTTCTGGGGCCAACGTCCTGACTTTC.

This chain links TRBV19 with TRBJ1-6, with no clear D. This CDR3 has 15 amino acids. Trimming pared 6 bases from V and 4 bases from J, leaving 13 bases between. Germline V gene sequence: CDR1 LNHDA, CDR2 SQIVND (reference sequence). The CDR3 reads CASRPQHSYNSPLHF. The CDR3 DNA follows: TGTGCCAGTAGGCCCCAACACAGTTATAATTCACCCCTCCACTTT.

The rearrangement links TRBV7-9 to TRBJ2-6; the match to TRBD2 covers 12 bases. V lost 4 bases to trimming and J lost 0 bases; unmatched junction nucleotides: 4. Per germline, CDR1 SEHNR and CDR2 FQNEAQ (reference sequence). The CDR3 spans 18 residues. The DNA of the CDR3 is TGTGCCAGCAGCTCAGGGACTAGCGGGCCCTCTGGGGCCAACGTCCTGACTTTC. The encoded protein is CASSSGTSGPSGANVLTF.

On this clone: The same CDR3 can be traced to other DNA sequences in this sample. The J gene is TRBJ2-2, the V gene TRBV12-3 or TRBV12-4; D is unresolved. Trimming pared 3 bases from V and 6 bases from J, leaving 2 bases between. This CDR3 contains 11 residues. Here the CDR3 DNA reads TGTGCCAGCAGTTTTTCCGGGGAGCTGTTTTTT. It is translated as CASSFSGELFF.

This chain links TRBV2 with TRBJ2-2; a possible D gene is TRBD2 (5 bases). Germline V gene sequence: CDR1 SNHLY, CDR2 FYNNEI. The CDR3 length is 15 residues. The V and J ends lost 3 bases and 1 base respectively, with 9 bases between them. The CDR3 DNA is TGTGCCAGCAGTGACCCTGGAGGGAACACCGGGGAGCTGTTTTTT. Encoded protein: CASSDPGGNTGELFF.

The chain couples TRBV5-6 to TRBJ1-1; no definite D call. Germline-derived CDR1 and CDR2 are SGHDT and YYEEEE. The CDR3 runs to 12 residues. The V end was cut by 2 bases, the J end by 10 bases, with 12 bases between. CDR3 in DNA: TGTGCCAGCAGCTTCTCCTCGGCGGTAGCTTTCTTT. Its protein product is CASSFSSAVAFF.

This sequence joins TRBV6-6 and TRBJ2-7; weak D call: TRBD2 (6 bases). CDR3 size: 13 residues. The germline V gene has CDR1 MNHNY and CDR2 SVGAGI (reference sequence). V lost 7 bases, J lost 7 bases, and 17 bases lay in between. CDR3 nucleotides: TGTGCCAGCAATCTACCAACTGGAGGGGAGCAGTACTTC. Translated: CASNLPTGGEQYF.